This T cell receptor beta chain was identified in a study of OX40 agonist ivuxolimab in advanced cancers. About the study as a whole: Ivuxolimab was an agonistic, fully human IgG2 monoclonal antibody directed against OX40 (CD134), a costimulatory receptor. Intravenous ivuxolimab was administered to patients every 2 weeks at six dose levels: 0.01, 0.1, 0.3, 1.5, 3 and 10 mg/kg. Among the approximately 54 dose-escalation patients, some 20 had hepatocellular carcinoma, around 15 melanoma, 9 renal cell carcinoma and 9 head and neck cancer. In the dose-escalation cohort, more than 75% of patients were male, and the mean age was approximately 55 years, with a range of roughly 20 to 85. Prior anti-PD-1, anti-PD-L1 or anti-CTLA-4 therapy was permitted, and checkpoint inhibitors had been received by less than 45% of dose-escalation patients. Partial responses were achieved by three dose-escalation patients, of whom one had hepatocellular carcinoma and two had cutaneous melanoma. The point of sequencing TCRbeta in the periphery was to test whether ivuxolimab changed TCR sequence diversity and drove clonal T-cell expansion. The paper reports the monotherapy dose-escalation portion (N of about 47 patients) of the phase I ivuxolimab trial. Overall results and qualifications from the work: Partial responders in the 0.1-3.0 mg/kg groups had among the lowest normalized peripheral clonal expansion, especially among CD8+ T cells. On average, CD8+ T cells showed more expanded clones than CD4+ T cells after ivuxolimab. At doses from 0.1 to 3.0 mg/kg, clonal expansion was seen in both CD4+ and CD8+ blood T cells between baseline and week 6. The antigen specificity of the clonally expanded peripheral T cells was not determined. Low levels of normalized T-cell clonal expansion were also shown by some nonresponding patients.

For sequencing of the TCRbeta CDR3 region, genomic DNA was extracted from the sorted cells. The immunoSEQ Assay was used to sequence the TCRbeta CDR3 regions. TCRdb retrieved this table from immuneACCESS and kept in-frame rearrangements only. Not all clones are present; in checked studies, unresolved V genes account for under half, and no reason is known for the remainder. The sample includes about 70,000 clones, with roughly 78% observed a single time. Roughly 5.4% of the sample rests with the top ten. As regards this clone: Its specific antigen is unknown. Base qualities are missing; no much larger clone stands one base away.

Patients with autoimmune disease history or receiving systemic immunosuppression were excluded from the trial. In every dose cohort, peripheral blood was drawn for TCR sequencing at baseline, cycle 4 day 1, and cycle 7 day 1. Samples were obtained from an open-label, multicenter, first-in-human phase I dose-escalation trial of ivuxolimab. Adults with locally advanced or metastatic melanoma, renal cell carcinoma, hepatocellular carcinoma or head and neck squamous cell carcinoma were enrolled in the trial. Before TCR sequencing, CD4+ and CD8+ T cells were separately sorted from peripheral blood. V is cut by 6 bases and J by 7 bases, and the space between the germline ends is 16 bases. The germline V gene provides CDR1 MDHEN and CDR2 SYDVKM. The CDR3 measures 14 amino acids from cysteine to phenylalanine. Only the CDR3 portion is preserved as DNA: 42 bases, with reading frame beginning at the first base.

This clonotype originated in an adult with an advanced solid tumor such as melanoma, head and neck, liver or kidney cancer. The V and J segments used are TRBV28 and TRBJ2-1, and possibly TRBD1, on 6 matching bases. Sequencing was performed on CD4+ or CD8+ T cells sorted from blood, taken in a trial of the OX40 agonist ivuxolimab. This receptor carries the CDR3 CASRSPQGMNEQFF. The DNA is TGTGCCAGCAGATCCCCTCAGGGGATGAATGAGCAGTTCTTC.